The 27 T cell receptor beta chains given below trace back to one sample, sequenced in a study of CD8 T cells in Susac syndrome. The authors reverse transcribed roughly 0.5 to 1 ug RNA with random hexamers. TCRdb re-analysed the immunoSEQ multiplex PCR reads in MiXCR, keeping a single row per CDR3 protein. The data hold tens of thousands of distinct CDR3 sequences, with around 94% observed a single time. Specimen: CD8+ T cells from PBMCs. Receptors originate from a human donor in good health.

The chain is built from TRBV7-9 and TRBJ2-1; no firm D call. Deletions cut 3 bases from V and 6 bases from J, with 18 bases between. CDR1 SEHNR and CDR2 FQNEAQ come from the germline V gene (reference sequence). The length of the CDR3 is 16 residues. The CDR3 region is CASSFPLPSGVNEQFF. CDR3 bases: TGTGCCAGCAGCTTTCCTCTTCCCTCGGGTGTCAATGAGCAGTTCTTC.

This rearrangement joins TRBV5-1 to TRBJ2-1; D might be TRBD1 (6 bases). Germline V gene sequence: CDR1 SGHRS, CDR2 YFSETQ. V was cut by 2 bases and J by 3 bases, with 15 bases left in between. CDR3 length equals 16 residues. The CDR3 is CASSLFRGASYNEQFF. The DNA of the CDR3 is TGCGCCAGCAGCTTATTCAGGGGCGCCAGCTACAATGAGCAGTTCTTC.

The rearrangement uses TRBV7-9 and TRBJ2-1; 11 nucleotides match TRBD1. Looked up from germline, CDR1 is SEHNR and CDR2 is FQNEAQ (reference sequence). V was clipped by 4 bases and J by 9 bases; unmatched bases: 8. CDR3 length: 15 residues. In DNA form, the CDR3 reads TGTGCCAGCAGCTCCGGGACAGGGGGTATTGGTGAGCAGTTCTTC. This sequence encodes CASSSGTGGIGEQFF.

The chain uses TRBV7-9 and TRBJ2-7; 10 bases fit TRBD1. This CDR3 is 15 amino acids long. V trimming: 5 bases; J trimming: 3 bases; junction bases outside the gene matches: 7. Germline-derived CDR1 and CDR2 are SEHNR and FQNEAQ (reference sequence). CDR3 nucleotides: TGTGCCAGCAGCCGGGGACAGGGGCATCTCTACGAGCAGTACTTC. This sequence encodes CASSRGQGHLYEQYF.

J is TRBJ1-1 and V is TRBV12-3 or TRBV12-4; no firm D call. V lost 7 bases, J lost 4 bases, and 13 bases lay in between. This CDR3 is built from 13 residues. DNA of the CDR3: TGTGCCAGCACCCTAGGACCCCTCACTGAAGCTTTCTTT. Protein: CASTLGPLTEAFF.

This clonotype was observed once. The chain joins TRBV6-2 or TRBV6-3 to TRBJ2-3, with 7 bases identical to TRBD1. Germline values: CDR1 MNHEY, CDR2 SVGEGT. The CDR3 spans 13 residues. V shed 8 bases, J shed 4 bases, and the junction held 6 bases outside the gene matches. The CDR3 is CASRTGGPDTQYF. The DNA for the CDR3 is TGTGCCAGCCGGACAGGAGGTCCAGATACGCAGTATTTT.

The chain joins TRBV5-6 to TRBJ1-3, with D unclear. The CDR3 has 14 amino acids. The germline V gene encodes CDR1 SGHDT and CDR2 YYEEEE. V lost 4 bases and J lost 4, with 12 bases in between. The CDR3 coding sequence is TGTGCCAGCAGCGATGACCGGTCAGGAAACACCATATATTTT. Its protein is CASSDDRSGNTIYF.

As DNA, the CDR3 is TGCGCCAGCCATCAGGGGGGCAATCAGCCCCAGCATTTT. It codes for CASHQGGNQPQHF. The chain recombines TRBV10-2 with TRBJ1-5; 7 bases fit TRBD1. Germline V gene data show CDR1 as WSHSY and CDR2 as SAAADI. The CDR3 is made up of 13 amino acids. V was clipped by 8 bases and J by 2 bases; unmatched bases: 3.

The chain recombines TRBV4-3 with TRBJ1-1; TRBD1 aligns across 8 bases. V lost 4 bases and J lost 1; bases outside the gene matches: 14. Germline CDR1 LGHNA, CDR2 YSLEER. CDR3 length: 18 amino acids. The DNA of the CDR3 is TGCGCCAGCAGCCTCGTCACAGGGGGTAATGGACCGAACACTGAAGCTTTCTTT. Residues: CASSLVTGGNGPNTEAFF.

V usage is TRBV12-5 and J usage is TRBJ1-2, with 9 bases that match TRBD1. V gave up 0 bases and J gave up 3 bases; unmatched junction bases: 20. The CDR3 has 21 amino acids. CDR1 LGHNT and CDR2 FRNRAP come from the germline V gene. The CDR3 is CASGLVTGGSRVGSGDYGYTF. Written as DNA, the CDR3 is TGTGCTAGTGGTTTGGTAACAGGGGGCAGCAGGGTAGGATCGGGTGACTATGGCTACACCTTC.

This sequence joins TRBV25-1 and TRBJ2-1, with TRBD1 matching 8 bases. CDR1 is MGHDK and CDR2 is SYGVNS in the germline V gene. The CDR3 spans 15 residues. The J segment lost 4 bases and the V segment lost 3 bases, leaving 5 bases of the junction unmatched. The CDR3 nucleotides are TGTGCCAGCAGTGACCGGGACAGGTGGTACAATGAGCAGTTCTTC. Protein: CASSDRDRWYNEQFF.

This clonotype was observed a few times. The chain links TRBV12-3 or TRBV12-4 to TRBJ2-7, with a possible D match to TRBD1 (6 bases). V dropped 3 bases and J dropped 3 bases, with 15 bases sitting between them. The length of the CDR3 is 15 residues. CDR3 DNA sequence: TGTGCCAGCAGTTTCCCTAGGGCAGGGGTCTACGAGCAGTACTTC. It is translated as CASSFPRAGVYEQYF.

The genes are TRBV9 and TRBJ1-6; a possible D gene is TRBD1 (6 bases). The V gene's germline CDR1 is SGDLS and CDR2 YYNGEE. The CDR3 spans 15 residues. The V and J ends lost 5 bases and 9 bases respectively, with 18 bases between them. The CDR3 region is CASRDRDTGGSPLHF. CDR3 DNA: TGTGCCAGCAGGGACCGGGACACCGGAGGTTCACCCCTCCACTTT.

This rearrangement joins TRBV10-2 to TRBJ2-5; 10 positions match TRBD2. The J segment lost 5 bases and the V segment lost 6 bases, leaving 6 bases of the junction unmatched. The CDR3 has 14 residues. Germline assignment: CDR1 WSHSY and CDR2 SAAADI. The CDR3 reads CASRSLAGEETQYF. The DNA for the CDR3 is TGCGCCAGCAGGTCGCTAGCGGGGGAGGAGACCCAGTACTTC.

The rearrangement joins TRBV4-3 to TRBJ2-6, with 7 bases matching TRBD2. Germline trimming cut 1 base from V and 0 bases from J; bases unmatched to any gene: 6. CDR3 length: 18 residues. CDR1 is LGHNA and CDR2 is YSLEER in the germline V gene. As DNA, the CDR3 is TGCGCCAGCAGCCAAGCGGCGGGGGTCGTCTCTGGGGCCAACGTCCTGACTTTC. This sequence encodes CASSQAAGVVSGANVLTF.

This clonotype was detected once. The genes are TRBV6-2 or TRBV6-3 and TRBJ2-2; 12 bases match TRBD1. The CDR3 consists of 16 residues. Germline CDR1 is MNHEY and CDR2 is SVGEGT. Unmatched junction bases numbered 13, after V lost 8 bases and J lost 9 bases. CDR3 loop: CASLGQGAPYGRELFF. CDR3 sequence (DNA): TGTGCCAGCTTGGGACAGGGGGCTCCCTATGGTCGGGAGCTGTTTTTT.

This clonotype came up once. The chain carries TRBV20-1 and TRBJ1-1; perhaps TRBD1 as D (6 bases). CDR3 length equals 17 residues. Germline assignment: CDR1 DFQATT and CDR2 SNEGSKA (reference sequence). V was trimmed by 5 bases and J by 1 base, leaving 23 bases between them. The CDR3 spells CSAPQQGWGKGNTEAFF. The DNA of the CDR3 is TGCAGTGCTCCCCAACAGGGATGGGGCAAGGGGAACACTGAAGCTTTCTTT.

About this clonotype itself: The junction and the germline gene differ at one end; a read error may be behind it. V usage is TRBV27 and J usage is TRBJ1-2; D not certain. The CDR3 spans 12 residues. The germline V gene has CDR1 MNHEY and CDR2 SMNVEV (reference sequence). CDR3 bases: TGTGCCAGCAGGGCGCTGAACTATGGTTACACCTTC. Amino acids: CASRALNYGYTF.

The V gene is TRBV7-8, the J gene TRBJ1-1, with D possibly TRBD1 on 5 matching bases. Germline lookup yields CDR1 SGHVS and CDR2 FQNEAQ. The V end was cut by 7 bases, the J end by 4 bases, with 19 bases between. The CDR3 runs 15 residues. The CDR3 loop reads CASTERYQGTTEAFF. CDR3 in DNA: TGTGCCAGCACCGAGCGGTATCAGGGTACCACTGAAGCTTTCTTT.

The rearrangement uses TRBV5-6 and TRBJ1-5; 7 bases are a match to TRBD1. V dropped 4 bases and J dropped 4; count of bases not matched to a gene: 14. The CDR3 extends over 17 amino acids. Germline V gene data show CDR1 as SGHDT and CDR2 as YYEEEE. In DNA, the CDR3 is TGTGCCAGCAGCCGTAAGGCGGCCGGGACAGAAAATCAGCCCCAGCATTTT. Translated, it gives CASSRKAAGTENQPQHF.

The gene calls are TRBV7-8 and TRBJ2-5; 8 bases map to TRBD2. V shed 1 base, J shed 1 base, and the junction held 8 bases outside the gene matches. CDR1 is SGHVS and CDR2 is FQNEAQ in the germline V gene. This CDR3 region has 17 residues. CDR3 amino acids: CASSLDRASGPQETQYF. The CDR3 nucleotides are TGTGCCAGCAGCTTAGATAGGGCTAGCGGGCCCCAAGAGACCCAGTACTTC.

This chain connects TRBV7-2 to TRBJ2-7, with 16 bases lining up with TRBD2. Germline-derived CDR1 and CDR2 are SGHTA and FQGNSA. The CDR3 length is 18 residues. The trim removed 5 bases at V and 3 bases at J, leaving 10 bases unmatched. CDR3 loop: CASSPGTSGGAWSYEQYF. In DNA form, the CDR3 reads TGTGCCAGCAGCCCAGGGACTAGCGGGGGGGCGTGGAGCTACGAGCAGTACTTC.

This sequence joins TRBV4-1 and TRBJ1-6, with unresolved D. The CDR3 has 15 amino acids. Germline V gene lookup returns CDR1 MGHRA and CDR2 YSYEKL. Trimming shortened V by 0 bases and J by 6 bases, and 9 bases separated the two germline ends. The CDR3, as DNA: TGCGCCAGCAGCCAAGATGGTGGGGTTAATTCACCCCTCCACTTT. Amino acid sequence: CASSQDGGVNSPLHF.

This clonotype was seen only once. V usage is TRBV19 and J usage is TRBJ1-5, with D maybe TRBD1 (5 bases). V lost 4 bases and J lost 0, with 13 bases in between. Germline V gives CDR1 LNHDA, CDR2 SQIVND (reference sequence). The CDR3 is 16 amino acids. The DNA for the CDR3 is TGTGCCAGTAGTAAGGAGCTGGGGGATAGCAATCAGCCCCAGCATTTT. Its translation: CASSKELGDSNQPQHF.

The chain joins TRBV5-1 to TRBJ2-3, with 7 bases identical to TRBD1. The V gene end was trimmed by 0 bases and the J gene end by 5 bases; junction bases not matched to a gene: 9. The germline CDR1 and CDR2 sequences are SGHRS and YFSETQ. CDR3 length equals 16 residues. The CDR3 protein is CASSLAHGTAVDTQYF. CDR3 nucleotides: TGCGCCAGCAGCTTGGCCCACGGGACAGCGGTAGATACGCAGTATTTT.

DNA of the CDR3: TGTGCCAGCCATAGAGGGCGCGGGGGCACAGATACGCAGTATTTT. It codes for CASHRGRGGTDTQYF. V gene TRBV7-2 combines with J gene TRBJ2-3; possibly TRBD2 for D (6 bases). The length of the CDR3 is 15 residues. The germline gives CDR1 SGHTA, CDR2 FQGNSA. Between the trimmed V and J ends, which lost 8 bases and 1 base, there was a span of 16 bases.

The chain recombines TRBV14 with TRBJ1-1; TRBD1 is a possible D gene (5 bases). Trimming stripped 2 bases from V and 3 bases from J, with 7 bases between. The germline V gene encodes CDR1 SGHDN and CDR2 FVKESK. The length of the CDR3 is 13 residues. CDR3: CASSQRGHTEAFF. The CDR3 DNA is TGTGCCAGCAGCCAAAGGGGCCACACTGAAGCTTTCTTT.